This T cell receptor beta chain stems from a study of blood T cell repertoires in COVID-19. Generated by immunoSEQ multiplex PCR, the TCRdb table keeps only in-frame clones and is missing some. The sample contains approximately 320,000 clones, more than 75% of which appear only once. The CDR3 is 17 residues long. Trimming at V came to 4 bases and at J to 2 bases, leaving 9 bases not matched to a gene. Germline CDR1 and CDR2: SGHDN and FVKESK. Specimen: PBMCs or T cells enriched from blood (not recorded which). The TCR was taken from a man aged 60 to 75 who had recovered from COVID-19. The chain links TRBV14 to TRBJ2-1; 9 nucleotides agree with TRBD2. The CDR3 loop reads CASSPLWSGGTYNEQFF. The CDR3 coding sequence is TGTGCCAGCAGCCCCCTTTGGAGCGGGGGGACCTACAATGAGCAGTTCTTC.